This T cell receptor beta chain is from a study of cytotoxic CD8 clonotypes in ibrutinib-treated CLL. Background on the study: After a median of about 70 months, some 15 patients stayed remitted and some twelve progressed; responses had been partial in approximately 24 and complete in 2. Response sampling took place at median approximately 12 months of treatment, range 6 to 36. Study-wide points: A rise in clonality was seen at ibrutinib response, and a fall back toward baseline was seen at progression. Public clonotypes proved infrequent, and on treatment they shrank or remained steady.

The CDR3 is made up of 11 amino acids. Germline CDR1 and CDR2: MNHEY and SVGAGI. V shed 6 bases, J shed 6 bases, and the junction held 0 bases outside the gene matches. This clone was recorded a few times. Its target is unknown. Within the sample, other DNA sequences also encode this same CDR3. The table came from immunoSEQ multiplex PCR; TCRdb's copy has only in-frame clones and leaves some out. The sample comprises about 150,000 clones, 75% to 80% of which are singletons, and about 5% rests with the top ten. This clonotype originated in a human donor with chronic lymphocytic leukemia. The J gene is TRBJ2-3, the V gene TRBV6-5; 7 bases are shared with TRBD2. Sequenced here: PBMCs, sampled after 24 months of ibrutinib treatment. The CDR3 DNA reads as TGTGCCAGCAGGCGGGGGGATACGCAGTATTTT. Amino acid sequence: CASRRGDTQYF.